This T cell receptor (beta chain) was sequenced during a study of blood T cell repertoires in COVID-19. Clones were read by immunoSEQ multiplex PCR, and TCRdb kept only the in-frame ones, dropping some. The data show some 200,000 clones, 75% to 90% seen once. Germline V gene lookup returns CDR1 SNHLY and CDR2 FYNNEI. V gave up 6 bases and J gave up 0 bases, with 6 bases separating them. The CDR3 is 13 residues long. The sequence was collected from a woman in her fifties or sixties with acute or convalescent COVID-19. Material: peripheral blood. The V call is TRBV2, the J call TRBJ2-1; maybe TRBD2 (6 bases). The CDR3 sequence is CASSGSSYNEQFF. The CDR3 coding sequence is TGTGCCAGCAGCGGGAGCTCCTACAATGAGCAGTTCTTC.